The 8 T cell receptor beta chains below come from one sample, sequenced in a study of blood T cell repertoires in COVID-19. Measured with immunoSEQ multiplex PCR; TCRdb has only the in-frame clones, and not every one. The table includes about 130,000 clones, about 88% detected once. Sequencing input: PBMCs or T cells enriched from blood (not recorded which). The receptors originated from a woman in her 50s who had recovered from COVID-19.

The CDR3, as DNA: TGCGCCAGCAGTGAGCACCAGTTGGACGGGAGTCCCTACGAGCAGTACTTC. Amino acids: CASSEHQLDGSPYEQYF. J is TRBJ2-7 and V is TRBV10-1, with D tentatively TRBD2 (6 bases). V lost 2 bases, J lost 2 bases, and 19 bases lay in between. CDR1 is WNHNN and CDR2 is SYGVQD in the germline V gene (reference sequence). The CDR3 loop spans 17 amino acids.

This clone was seen a handful of times. The chain links TRBV29-1 to TRBJ2-5; 7 bases are shared with TRBD1. The CDR3 consists of 13 residues. Trimming took 5 bases from V and 3 from J; bases not matched to a gene: 6. Germline CDR1 reads SQVTM; CDR2 reads ANQGSEA. The chain's CDR3 is CSVYGQVKETQYF. The CDR3 region has the DNA TGCAGCGTTTACGGACAGGTGAAAGAGACCCAGTACTTC.

The sample holds a few counts of this clone. CDR3 sequence reads: CASGANMNTEAFF. Written as DNA, the CDR3 is TGTGCCAGCGGAGCCAACATGAACACTGAAGCTTTCTTT. The chain links TRBV11-3 to TRBJ1-1; D is unclear. The CDR3 runs 13 residues. Germline CDR1 and CDR2: SGHNT and YENEEA. Trimming took off 8 bases at V and 0 bases at J, with 10 bases between the two ends.

The rearrangement joins TRBV11-2 to TRBJ2-1; weak D call: TRBD2 (5 bases). V dropped 5 bases and J dropped 1 base, with 12 bases sitting between them. There are 15 residues in the CDR3. Germline CDR1 SGHAT, CDR2 FQNNGV. Here the CDR3 reads CASSQFSGSYNEQFF. As DNA, the CDR3 is TGTGCCAGCAGCCAGTTCTCGGGATCCTACAATGAGCAGTTCTTC.

The chain recombines TRBV18 with TRBJ2-3; tentative D call: TRBD2 (6 bases). In germline, CDR1 is KGHSH, CDR2 LQKENI. The V and J ends lost 6 bases and 2 bases respectively, with 9 bases between them. The CDR3 runs 13 residues. The CDR3 DNA follows: TGTGCCAGCTCCCGGGGGAACACAGATACGCAGTATTTT. Protein product: CASSRGNTDTQYF.

V and J are TRBV5-1 and TRBJ2-7; tentative D call: TRBD2 (6 bases). The CDR3 covers 16 residues. With 0 bases removed from V and 6 bases from J, the gap between germline ends came to 19 bases. Germline V CDR1 and CDR2: SGHRS, YFSETQ. The CDR3: CASSLALSAGTGEQYF. Written as DNA, the CDR3 is TGCGCCAGCAGCTTGGCCCTTTCGGCGGGAACGGGCGAGCAGTACTTC.

The CDR3 sequence: CASSYTSGGSKETQYF. CDR3 nucleotide sequence: TGTGCCAGCAGTTACACTAGCGGGGGGTCAAAAGAGACCCAGTACTTC. J is TRBJ2-5 and V is TRBV6-5; TRBD2 matches at 12 bases. After removal of 2 bases from V and 3 bases from J, the junction contained 4 bases not matched to a gene. Germline CDR1 and CDR2: MNHEY and SVGAGI. The CDR3 is 16 amino acids.

Within the sample, this clone is large. V gene TRBV4-1 combines with J gene TRBJ2-2; a weak D match, TRBD1 (5 bases). The CDR3 is 15 amino acids. V shed 9 bases and J shed 4 bases, with 18 bases lying between them. The germline gives CDR1 MGHRA, CDR2 YSYEKL. Here the CDR3 reads CASHARGDGTGELFF. The CDR3 region has the DNA TGCGCCAGTCATGCTAGGGGTGACGGCACCGGGGAGCTGTTTTTT.